The clone carrying this T cell receptor beta chain appeared once. Profiled with immunoSEQ multiplex PCR; TCRdb holds only in-frame clones, not every one. The sample comprises approximately 500,000 clones, roughly 91% of which are singletons, and around 8% rests with the top ten. The sample belongs to a study of blood T cell repertoires in COVID-19. On the study more broadly: T cells, B-cell-depleted T cells, or PBMCs supplied cDNA or gDNA.

Per germline, CDR1 MNHEY and CDR2 SVGAGI. The length of the CDR3 is 13 residues. Trimming removed 6 bases at V and 4 bases at J, with 12 bases between. This TCR derives from a woman aged 45-65 years with COVID-19, enrolled during active disease. Sequenced sample: peripheral blood. J is TRBJ1-2 and V is TRBV6-5; no clear D. The CDR3, as DNA: TGTGCCAGCAGCCCATCCCGAGTCTATGGCTACACCTTC. It codes for CASSPSRVYGYTF.